This T cell receptor (beta chain) was sequenced for a study of blood T cells in healthy people across ages. The ends were cut back, 8 bases at V and 8 bases at J, with 19 bases in the middle. This CDR3 region has 13 residues. The V gene's germline CDR1 is SQVTM and CDR2 ANQGSEA. Alongside a J-beta primer mix, a sample-barcoded 5' primer served in a second PCR lasting roughly 7 to 11 cycles. TCRdb reprocessed the 5' RACE reads with MiXCR, giving one entry per CDR3 protein. The sample includes approximately 2,000,000 distinct CDR3 sequences, roughly 43% seen only once; the top ten take 20% to 25%. The donors, aged roughly 6 to 100, were healthy Caucasians from Russia. For every donor, a draw yielded around 10 milliliters of peripheral blood. This clonotype was seen a handful of times. The antigen is undetermined. General study points: Long-lived donors exceeded aged donors in naive CD4+ cells and diversity. The recorded TCR beta diversity per million T cells decreased in a roughly linear manner with age.

This sequence originates from a human donor in good health. The source material was blood. The gene calls are TRBV29-1 and TRBJ2-1; D possibly corresponds to TRBD2 (6 bases). CDR3 bases: TGCAGCTTTAGTTGGGGGGAATTGGATGAGCAGTTCTTC. It yields the protein CSFSWGELDEQFF.